This TCR beta chain was observed in a study of T cell changes during pregnancy in multiple sclerosis. The CDR3 totals 13 residues. The V segment lost 6 bases and the J segment 8 bases; nucleotides outside the gene matches: 6. Germline CDR1 reads WNHNN; CDR2 reads SYGVQD (reference sequence). The protocol was immunoSEQ multiplex PCR, while the TCRdb copy is restricted to in-frame clones and leaves out a portion. The sample includes 40,000 to 55,000 clones, about nine tenths of them seen just once. This material consisted of CD4+ T cells from peripheral blood mononuclear cells, taken in the third trimester of pregnancy. This chain connects TRBV10-1 to TRBJ1-4, with 7 bases lining up with TRBD1. The clonotype originates from a female donor with multiple sclerosis, enrolled in a pregnancy study. CDR3 loop: CASSGRGREKLFF. CDR3 DNA: TGCGCCAGCAGCGGCAGGGGGAGAGAAAAACTGTTTTTT.